The sequence of this T cell receptor beta chain was determined in a study of shared clonotypes between healthy human individuals (dated by TCRdb to the early 2020s). Background for the entire study: A few men and a couple of women, aged 18 to 49 years, made up the cohort. Per donor, three plates each were used for CD4 naive and CD4 memory, two for CD8 naive, and one for CD8 memory. To estimate repertoire size and how much clonotype sharing occurs between individuals, the study deeply sequenced the blood TCR repertoires of 4 to 6 healthy adults. Libraries were prepared and TCR repertoires were sequenced by different laboratories using diverse techniques, in order to increase sequencing depth and limit assay-specific biases. Per donor, leukapheresis produced somewhere between about 0.8 and 9 billion PBMCs. The paper as a whole reports these results and caveats: Pairwise subsampling led to the expectation that sequencing depth would affect the degree of clonotype sharing among donors. Even with the large sequencing depth, rarefaction of the sorted-subset datasets indicated that sequencing was incomplete. Sampling was restricted to blood, and TCR repertoires in tissue are likely to differ from TCR repertoires in blood. Naive subsets generally had larger estimated clonotype richness than memory subsets did. Compared with non-shared clonotypes, clonotypes shared by all four sorted-subset donors had higher generation probabilities. Across a few donors, 5% to 6% of naive CD4, approximately 4% of naive CD8, around 2.1% of memory CD4, and 0.3% to 0.45% of memory CD8 clonotypes were shared. Because the study included only a small number of donors, the genetic and exposure-history diversity represented was limited.

The donors were healthy, HIV-negative adults who had no recently reported acute infections or vaccinations. Only Caucasian adults living in Nashville, Tennessee, USA were represented among the donors. CD4+ T cells were enriched through magnetic negative selection, after which naive cells were positively selected on CD45RA and the remaining negative fraction served as the memory subset. Blood was collected by leukapheresis, and PBMCs were isolated by Ficoll-Histopaque density gradient centrifugation and then cryopreserved in liquid nitrogen vapor phase. Analytical flow cytometry was used to check the purity and quantity of every magnetically sorted T cell population. Genomic DNA was isolated from each sorted fraction and quantified by UV absorbance on a Nanodrop 2000c. Remarks on this clone: Its recognized antigen is unknown. Per-base qualities were not stored, and no clone one base away is much larger.

Using the deep immunoSEQ assay, TCR CDR3 regions were amplified from genomic DNA by multiplex PCR. For each cell subset, the extracted genomic DNA was distributed evenly across all wells of several immunoSEQ 96-well plates, and each plate served as one replicate. For sorted subsets, about 0.2 ug genomic DNA, equal to tens of thousands of T cell genomes, was loaded into each replicate PCR. Purified libraries were measured with a Qubit 3.0 fluorometer, size-checked on a Bioanalyzer 2100, and measured again with the KAPA Library Quantification kit. A separate single-read 150-cycle Illumina NextSeq 550 flow cell was used to sequence each immunoSEQ 96-well plate. The authors processed their data as follows. The immunoSEQ output contained only junctional sequences without quality scores, so filtering could not match that applied to full-length reads. Sequences were annotated with PyIR, a Python wrapper for IgBLAST v1.9, using IMGT germline references to assign V/J genes and CDR3. Reads with weak V/J assignments (E-value above 1e-6), missing CDR3, stop codons, out-of-frame junctions, or ambiguous translated residues were removed. V3J clonotypes were defined as sequences sharing the same inferred V gene, J gene, and CDR3 amino acid sequence. Percentage overlap between repertoires was computed as shared unique clonotypes divided by the size of the smaller repertoire. Three approaches were used to assess repertoire richness: RTK rarefaction, the Chao1 estimator, and Recon v2.1 estimates of unobserved clonotypes. Generation probabilities for all TCRbeta clonotypes obtained by the gDNA method from a handful of donors were computed using OLGA. In TCRdb, the immuneACCESS table is reduced to in-frame sequences with V and J assigned. These tables do not hold every clone; where another copy was compared, an unresolved V gene accounts for under half, and the others remain unexplained. Clonal size and the V and J genes are those of that table, whereas D and trimming came from the DNA. The table for this sample lists about a million clones; 60% to 85% of them were counted only once. 0.7% to 0.95% of the sample goes to the ten largest clones.

V and J lose 6 bases and 0 bases, and a span of 9 bases separates them. The CDR3 runs 13 amino acids, cysteine and phenylalanine included. The retained sequence is limited to the CDR3, 39 bases, with the frame set at the first base. In the germline V gene (reference sequence), CDR1 corresponds to LNHNV and CDR2 to YYDKDF. The sample consisted of memory CD4+ T cells from PBMCs. Taken with the paper, the label for cell subset or site translates to: CD45RA-negative fraction. The sequence is built from TRBV15 and TRBJ2-7, with the identity of the D gene unclear. The clonotype comes from a man between 18 and 29 years old in good health. Some clones in this sample may be carry-over from other donors' samples. The CDR3 in this case is CATSRVLSYEQYF. The nucleotides are TGTGCCACCAGTAGGGTCCTCTCCTACGAGCAGTACTTC.